This T cell receptor beta chain emerged from a study of blood T cell repertoires in COVID-19 (dated by TCRdb to between 2020 and 2021). Regarding the study in general: The collaborator samples originated in the United States, Italy and Spain and spanned the acute and convalescent phases of COVID-19. Nearly every sample came with metadata listing a de-identified subject ID, COVID-19 status, age in years and sex. HLA class I and class II types, where available, came from metadata supplied by the sample provider rather than from assay-based typing. Deeply sampled blood TCRbeta repertoires from subjects exposed to, actively infected with, or recovered from COVID-19 were included in the dataset. The samples were drawn from two sources: the first 160 participants of the ongoing ImmuneRACE study, and 1,000 to 1,500 subjects contributed by 6 global collaborators. The material from the prospective study consisted of cDNA or gDNA derived from T cells, B-cell-depleted T cells, or PBMCs. The repertoires were made available in a free public database intended to serve as a resource for research on the immune response to SARS-CoV-2.

TCRbeta CDR3 regions were amplified from genomic DNA by means of the immunoSEQ Assay, a bias-controlled multiplex PCR. On the authors' methods: Nucleated cell counts per sample were estimated from amplification of reference gene primers within the assay. Sequence reads were collapsed and filtered to measure the absolute abundance of every unique TCRbeta CDR3 rearrangement. Productive Simpson clonality was computed per sample as the square root of Simpson's diversity index over productive rearrangements. This is the immuneACCESS table as TCRdb keeps it, with only in-frame sequences that have V and J called. A part of the clones is gone; compared with another copy, unresolved V genes explain less than half, and the rest is unexplained. D and trimming come from the DNA, and the V and J calls and clone size come from that table. This sample gives some 350,000 clones in total; 75% to 90% of them show up just once. The ten biggest clones cover about 6.3% of the sample.

This clone was seen only once. It has no known antigen specificity. Qualities for individual bases were not recorded, and no much larger clone is one base off. In the germline V gene, CDR1 corresponds to SGHVS and CDR2 to FQNEAQ. Inclusive of the bounding cysteine and phenylalanine, the CDR3 is 15 residues long. The entry retains the CDR3 DNA only, 45 bases that are in frame from base 1. Germline trimming amounts to 5 bases on V and 6 bases on J, with 9 as the count of junction bases outside the gene matches. On the study overall, not on this receptor specifically: Clinical and demographic metadata were provided uncurated, with the amount varying by source and participant.

One collaborating source in Seattle enrolled patients during active infection and followed them longitudinally through the course of disease. Each collaborating institution followed its own protocols to collect whole blood in K2EDTA tubes. Collaborator samples were shipped for TCRbeta analysis as frozen whole blood, isolated PBMCs, or DNA extracted from either sample type. The sequenced sample consisted of peripheral blood. This sequence uses TRBV7-8 and TRBJ2-3, with TRBD1 matching 9 junction bases. The receptor's source is a woman in her forties or fifties with COVID-19, enrolled during active disease. DNA sequence: TGTGCCAGCAGCCCAATTGACAGGGGGGGCGATACGCAGTATTTT. Its protein is CASSPIDRGGDTQYF. The full variable domain, with segments outside the CDR3 supplied by the reference TRBV7-8 and TRBJ2-3 proteins, appears as GAGVSQSPRYKVAKRGQDVALRCDPISGHVSLFWYQQALGQGPEFLTYFQNEAQLDKSGLPSDRFFAERPEGSVSTLKIQRTQQEDSAVYLCASSPIDRGGDTQYFGPGTRLTVL.